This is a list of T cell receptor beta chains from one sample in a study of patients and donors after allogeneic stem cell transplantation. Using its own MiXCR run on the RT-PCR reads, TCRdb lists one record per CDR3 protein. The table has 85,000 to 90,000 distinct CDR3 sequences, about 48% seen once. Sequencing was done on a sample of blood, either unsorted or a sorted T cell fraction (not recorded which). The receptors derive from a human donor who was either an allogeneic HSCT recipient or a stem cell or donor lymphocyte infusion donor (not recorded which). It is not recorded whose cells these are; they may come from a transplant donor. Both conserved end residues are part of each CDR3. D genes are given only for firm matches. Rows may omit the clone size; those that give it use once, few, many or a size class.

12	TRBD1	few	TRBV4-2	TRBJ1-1	CASSQDRSRAFF	TGTGCCAGCAGCCAGGACAGGTCTCGAGCTTTCTTT
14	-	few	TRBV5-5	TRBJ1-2	CASSLLETFYGYTF	TGTGCCAGCAGCTTGTTAGAGACGTTTTATGGCTACACCTTC
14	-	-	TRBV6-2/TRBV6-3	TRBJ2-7	CASSTPGPGNEQYF	TGTGCCAGCAGTACTCCGGGCCCGGGTAACGAGCAGTACTTC
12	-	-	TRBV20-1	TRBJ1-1	CSAVTENTEAFF	TGCAGTGCTGTGACGGAGAACACTGAAGCTTTCTTT
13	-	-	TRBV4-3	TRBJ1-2	CASSQEAAYGYTF	TGCGCCAGCAGCCAAGAGGCAGCCTATGGCTACACCTTC
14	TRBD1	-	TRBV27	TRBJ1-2	CASSSTGGRYGYTF	TGTGCCAGCAGTTCCACAGGGGGCCGGTATGGCTACACCTTC
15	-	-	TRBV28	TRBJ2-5	CASTLPGYTGETQYF	TGTGCCAGCACCCTACCCGGGTACACCGGGGAGACCCAGTACTTC
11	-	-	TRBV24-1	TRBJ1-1	CATSDHKGAFF	TGTGCCACCAGTGACCACAAAGGGGCTTTCTTT
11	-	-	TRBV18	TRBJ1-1	CASSVDTEAFF	TGTGCCAGCTCAGTGGACACTGAAGCTTTCTTT
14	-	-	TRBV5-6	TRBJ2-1	CASRFGSSYNEQFF	TGTGCCAGCAGATTCGGGAGCTCCTACAATGAGCAGTTCTTC
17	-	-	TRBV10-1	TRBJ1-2	CASSVSLLGECNYGYTF	TGCGCCAGCAGTGTCTCCCTTTTGGGGGAATGCAACTATGGCTACACCTTC
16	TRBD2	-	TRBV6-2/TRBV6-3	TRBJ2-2	CASSLLAGVGTGELFF	TGTGCCAGCAGTCTCCTTGCGGGAGTAGGTACCGGGGAGCTGTTTTTT
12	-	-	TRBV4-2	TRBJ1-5	CASSTRGQPQHF	TGTGCCAGCAGCACCCGGGGGCAGCCCCAGCATTTT
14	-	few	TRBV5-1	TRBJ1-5	CASSWDLNGQPQHF	TGCGCCAGCAGCTGGGACCTTAACGGACAGCCCCAGCATTTT
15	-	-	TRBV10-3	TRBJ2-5	CAISEFGQPQETQYF	TGTGCCATCAGTGAGTTTGGACAGCCCCAAGAGACCCAGTACTTC
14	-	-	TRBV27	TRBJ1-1	CASSLRRLNTEAFF	TGTGCCAGCAGTTTGAGAAGGCTGAACACTGAAGCTTTCTTT
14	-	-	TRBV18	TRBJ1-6	CASSNSEGSSPLHF	TGTGCAAGCTCAAATTCTGAGGGGAGTTCACCCCTCCACTTT
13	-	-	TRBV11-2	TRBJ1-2	CASGAVLGYGYTF	TGTGCCAGCGGGGCGGTGTTGGGCTATGGCTACACCTTC
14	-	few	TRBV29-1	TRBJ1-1	CSSTEKLLRTEAFF	TGCAGCTCCACAGAAAAGCTCCTGAGGACTGAAGCTTTCTTT